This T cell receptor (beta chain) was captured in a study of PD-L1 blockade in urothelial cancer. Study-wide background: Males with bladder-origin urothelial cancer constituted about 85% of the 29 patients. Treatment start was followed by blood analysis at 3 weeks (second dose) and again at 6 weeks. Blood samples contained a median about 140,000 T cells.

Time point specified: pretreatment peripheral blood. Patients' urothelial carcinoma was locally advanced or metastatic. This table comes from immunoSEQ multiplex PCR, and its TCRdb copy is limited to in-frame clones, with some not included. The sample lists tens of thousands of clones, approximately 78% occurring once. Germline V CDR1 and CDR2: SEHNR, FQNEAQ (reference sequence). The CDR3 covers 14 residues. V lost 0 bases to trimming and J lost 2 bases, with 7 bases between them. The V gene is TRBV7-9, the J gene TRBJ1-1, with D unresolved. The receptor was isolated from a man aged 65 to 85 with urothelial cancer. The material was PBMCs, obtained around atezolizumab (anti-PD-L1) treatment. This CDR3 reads CASSLASTNTEAFF. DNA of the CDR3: TGTGCCAGCAGCTTAGCTTCGACTAACACTGAAGCTTTCTTT.